This T cell receptor (beta chain) originates from a study of regulatory T cells in long-lasting Graves disease. The CDR3 runs 13 residues. CDR1 is SEHNR, CDR2 FQNEAQ, per germline (reference sequence). With 6 bases removed from V and 3 bases from J, the gap between germline ends came to 12 bases. Regarding the study as a whole: Persistent Graves' patients showed less TCR diversity than newly diagnosed patients showed. TRBV28, TRBJ1-2 and TRBJ2-5 were segments that persistent disease favored.

To make TCR beta libraries, researchers used iRepertoire HTBI primers and Arm-PCR of CDR3 regions. MiXCR, run by TCRdb on the multiplex PCR reads, gives a single entry per CDR3 protein. Of 700,000 or so distinct CDR3 sequences listed, around 32% were seen once; the top ten hold 40% to 50%. Time point reported: persistent/refractory GD, antithyroid drugs over 5 years with positive TRAb. PBMCs were the source of the RNA used for TCR sequencing. A peripheral blood sample, roughly 8.7 milliliters in volume, was drawn into EDTA tubes. As to this clonotype: Its specificity is unknown.

The material sequenced was peripheral blood mononuclear cells (PBMCs), taken when the disease was refractory, from a patient treated with antithyroid drugs. The chain recombines TRBV7-9 with TRBJ2-7; weak D call: TRBD1 (6 bases). The receptor was isolated from a female donor with Graves disease. The CDR3 reads CASRRGQIYEQYF. CDR3 bases: TGTGCCAGCAGAAGAGGACAGATCTACGAGCAGTACTTC.